This TCR beta chain stems from a study of T cells in Graves' hyperthyroidism and ophthalmopathy. Note on this clonotype: As yet, its antigen is unknown.

This CDR3 has 16 amino acids. The trim removed 1 base at V and 7 bases at J, leaving 8 bases unmatched. Patients with uncontrolled infections, other autoimmune diseases, pregnancy or lactation were excluded. Using RNA transcripts as the source, TCR beta CDR3 regions were amplified. Using the HTBI primer set, a first-round RT-PCR was run on the TCR CDR3. Via MiXCR, TCRdb re-called the multiplex PCR reads, giving one row per CDR3 protein. The sample yields 190,000 or so distinct CDR3 sequences, about 16% seen once. Whole-study findings and limits: The model predicted ophthalmopathy a median roughly six months before onset. Most clonotypes expanded in the thyroid (above 0.001) were also present in blood.

The sequencing sample was made of blood. The source is a man aged 35-49 years with Graves' hyperthyroidism. The chain uses TRBV12-3 or TRBV12-4 and TRBJ2-5; TRBD2 aligns across 11 bases. The CDR3 region has the DNA TGTGCCAGCAGTTTAGTACTAGCGGGAGCCCGTGGGACCCAGTACTTC. Translating gives CASSLVLAGARGTQYF.